This TCR beta chain emerged from a study of cytotoxic CD8 clonotypes in ibrutinib-treated CLL. The wider study: Outcomes included approximately 25 partial and 2 complete responses; after median around 65 months, roughly 14 stayed remitted and roughly 12 progressed. The average sample held approximately 240,000 productive templates and 75,000 to 100,000 productive rearrangements.

This clone was seen more than once but under ten times. CDR3 size: 12 residues. In germline, CDR1 is GTSNPN, CDR2 SVGIG (reference sequence). V was clipped by 0 bases and J by 5 bases, with 7 bases between them. Clones were sequenced by immunoSEQ multiplex PCR, and TCRdb holds only the in-frame ones, with some missing. The sample yields hundreds of thousands of clones, about 77% seen once. Source: PBMCs, taken before ibrutinib treatment. The chain carries TRBV30 and TRBJ1-2; D not certain. This TCR derives from a human donor with chronic lymphocytic leukemia. The CDR3 coding sequence is TGTGCCTGGAGTGTACTGGGGTATGGCTACACCTTC. The encoded protein is CAWSVLGYGYTF.